This T cell receptor beta chain was sequenced in a study of T cells in Graves' hyperthyroidism and ophthalmopathy. Authors of the study amplified TCR beta CDR3 regions from RNA transcripts. With the HTBI primer set, the TCR CDR3 went through a first round of RT-PCR. MiXCR, run by TCRdb on the multiplex PCR reads, gives a single entry per CDR3 protein. The sample has roughly 500,000 distinct CDR3 sequences; 46% are singletons. The CDR3 runs to 15 residues. Germline assignment: CDR1 LNHNV and CDR2 YYDKDF (reference sequence). The J segment lost 6 bases and the V segment lost 5 bases, leaving 5 bases of the junction unmatched. For this clonotype: Its matching antigen is unknown.

Study results and caveats: Ophthalmopathy could be told apart from stable hyperthyroidism with a 13 V-J model.

The source of this sequence is an adult woman with Graves' disease, either hyperthyroidism or ophthalmopathy (not recorded which). Sequencing was performed on peripheral blood or thyroid tissue (not recorded which). The rearrangement links TRBV15 to TRBJ2-1, with 12 bases aligning to TRBD2. The CDR3 loop is CATSGRTSGVNEQFF. CDR3 sequence (DNA): TGTGCCACCAGCGGACGGACTAGCGGGGTCAATGAGCAGTTCTTC.